The rows below give T cell receptor beta chains drawn from one sample of a study of blood T cell repertoires in COVID-19. Assay: immunoSEQ multiplex PCR; the TCRdb copy retains only in-frame clones and omits some. The data contain a few hundred thousand clones, 80% to 90% of them seen just once; the ten biggest clones take up approximately 1.2%. Sequencing was performed on peripheral blood. The receptors were sampled from a man aged 35-49 years with acute or convalescent COVID-19. Each CDR3 is given with its conserved first and last residue. A D gene is named only where the DNA matches it firmly. A clone size is listed for some rows: how often the clone was seen (once, few, many), or a class if it is expanded.

J gene	V gene	D gene	clone size	CDR3 DNA	CDR3 protein
TRBJ1-5	TRBV19	-	once	TGTGCCAGTATAACAGGGTTCTTAATGGATCAGCCCCAGCATTTT	CASITGFLMDQPQHF
TRBJ1-6	TRBV4-1	TRBD1	-	TGCGCCAGCAGCCCCCAGGGGGCCCCTTCCTCACCCCTCCACTTT	CASSPQGAPSSPLHF
TRBJ2-5	TRBV19	-	-	TGTGCCAGTAGCATTAACAGGGAAGAGACCCAGTACTTC	CASSINREETQYF
TRBJ1-6	TRBV9	-	-	TGTGCCAGCAGCGTAGGAGAAAGGGGGATTAGCTCCTATAATTCACCCCTCCACTTT	CASSVGERGISSYNSPLHF
TRBJ1-5	TRBV5-6	TRBD1	-	TGTGCCAGCAGCTTGGGACAGGGAGCAGTGCAGCCCCAGCATTTT	CASSLGQGAVQPQHF
TRBJ2-7	TRBV27	TRBD1	-	TGTGCCAGCAGTGACGGGACAGTCTACGAGCAGTACTTC	CASSDGTVYEQYF
TRBJ1-1	TRBV5-4	-	-	TGTGCCAGCAGCTCTACTACTGAAGCTTTCTTT	CASSSTTEAFF
TRBJ2-1	TRBV7-9	-	-	TGTGCCACCAGACTAGGAACAGGGGACAATGAGCAGTTCTTC	CATRLGTGDNEQFF
TRBJ1-6	TRBV10-3	TRBD1	-	TGTGCCATCAGTGAAGGGACGGGCCGACAGGGACCCCTCCACTTT	CAISEGTGRQGPLHF
TRBJ1-3	TRBV11-2	-	-	TGTGCCAGCAGCCCGGTCGGGGCTGGAAACACCATATATTTT	CASSPVGAGNTIYF
TRBJ1-6	TRBV19	TRBD1	-	TGTGCCAGTAGTAGGGGGACAGGGAATACACCCCTCCACTTT	CASSRGTGNTPLHF
TRBJ2-1	TRBV6-2/TRBV6-3	-	-	TGTGCCAGCAGTCCCGGGACAACAGAATACAATGAGCAGTTCTTC	CASSPGTTEYNEQFF
TRBJ2-1	TRBV15	-	-	TGTGCCACCAGCAGAGAAATGAGGGAGCGGTTCTTC	CATSREMRERFF
TRBJ1-5	TRBV2	TRBD1	-	TGTGCCAGCGACAGGGATAGCAATCAGCCCCAGCATTTT	CASDRDSNQPQHF
TRBJ2-3	TRBV6-5	TRBD1	-	TGTGCCAGCAGTTACTCTCCAGGGGGATCAACAGATACGCAGTATTTT	CASSYSPGGSTDTQYF
TRBJ1-4	TRBV9	-	-	TGTGCCAGCAGCGCAGGGATTTTGGCTAATGAAAAACTGTTTTTT	CASSAGILANEKLFF
TRBJ1-4	TRBV6-5	-	-	TGTGCCAGCAGTTACCGAGGGGGTACTAATGAAAAACTGTTTTTT	CASSYRGGTNEKLFF
TRBJ1-1	TRBV11-2	-	-	TGTGCCAGCAGGTTGGGATATGGGTCAACGGAGGGGAACACTGAAGCTTTCTTT	CASRLGYGSTEGNTEAFF
TRBJ2-2	TRBV20-1	-	-	TGCAGTGCTAGTCTGGGCCAGGGAGGAGACACCGGGGAGCTGTTTTTT	CSASLGQGGDTGELFF
TRBJ2-3	TRBV6-4	TRBD2	-	TGTGCCAGCAGTGACTCGGACGGGGGGGCCACAGATACGCAGTATTTT	CASSDSDGGATDTQYF
TRBJ1-2	TRBV28	-	-	TGTGCCAGCAGTTTCCTCAGGGTTGGCTATGGCTACACCTTC	CASSFLRVGYGYTF
TRBJ2-7	TRBV10-3	TRBD1	-	TGTGCCATCAGTGAGACAGGACAGGGACCCACCTACGAGCAGTACTTC	CAISETGQGPTYEQYF
TRBJ1-1	TRBV6-4	-	-	TGTGCCAGCAGTTCGGACAGCGAGAACACTGAAGCTTTCTTT	CASSSDSENTEAFF
TRBJ2-7	TRBV10-2	-	-	TGCGCCAGCAGTGAAAAGGAGAAGTTCTCCTACGAGCAGTACTTC	CASSEKEKFSYEQYF
TRBJ2-2	TRBV6-2/TRBV6-3	-	-	TGTGCCAGCAGTTACAGTCGGACCGGGGAGCTGTTTTTT	CASSYSRTGELFF
TRBJ2-7	TRBV25-1	-	-	TGTGCCAGTAGGGAAGACGGGGTCGAGCAGTACTTC	CASREDGVEQYF
TRBJ1-5	TRBV15	-	few	TGTGCCACCAGCAGTGGCACAGGTTACAATCAGCCCCAGCATTTT	CATSSGTGYNQPQHF
TRBJ2-7	TRBV6-5	-	once	TGTGCCAGCAGTCCTACCAGGGGCGAGCAGTACTTC	CASSPTRGEQYF
TRBJ2-7	TRBV18	-	-	TGTGCCAGCTCACCATCCGGGAACGAGCAGTACTTC	CASSPSGNEQYF
TRBJ2-1	TRBV15	TRBD1	-	TGTGCCACCAGCAGGACCGGGACAGCATTCAATGAGCAGTTCTTC	CATSRTGTAFNEQFF
TRBJ2-5	TRBV2	-	-	TGTGCCAGCAGTGAAGCGCCGGGGATAGAGACCCAGTACTTC	CASSEAPGIETQYF
TRBJ2-3	TRBV25-1	TRBD2	-	TGTGCCAGCAGTGAATTTAGCGGGGGCACAGATACGCAGTATTTT	CASSEFSGGTDTQYF
TRBJ2-1	TRBV29-1	-	once	TGCAGTTGCAGTACAGCTACCTACAATGAGCAGTTCTTC	CSCSTATYNEQFF
TRBJ1-6	TRBV11-2	-	-	TGTGCCAGCAGCCAAACCAGGGGCGCTGGATCACCCCTCCACTTT	CASSQTRGAGSPLHF
TRBJ1-2	TRBV6-5	-	-	TGTGTCAGCAGTCGGACAAATATTAACTATGGCTACACCTTC	CVSSRTNINYGYTF
TRBJ1-1	TRBV7-8	-	-	TGTGCCAGCAGCCCATCCCGGGGGGGGCGGAAGAACACTGAAGCTTTCTTT	CASSPSRGGRKNTEAFF
TRBJ2-1	TRBV3-1/TRBV3-2	TRBD1	-	TGTGCCAGCAGCCAGACAAACCGGGACAGGGGGTGGAGTGAGCAGTTCTTC	CASSQTNRDRGWSEQFF
TRBJ2-3	TRBV27	-	-	TGTGCCAGCAGTTTAGAACAGACCACAGATACGCAGTATTTT	CASSLEQTTDTQYF
TRBJ2-1	TRBV9	-	-	TGTGCCAGCAGCGAGGGGATGGATGAGCAGTTCTTC	CASSEGMDEQFF
TRBJ1-1	TRBV10-3	TRBD1	-	TGTGCCATCAGTGGGGGACAGAACACCGGTGGCACTGAAGCTTTCTTT	CAISGGQNTGGTEAFF
TRBJ1-5	TRBV7-2	-	-	TGTGCCAGCAGCTTAGGGAGGAATCAGCCCCAGCATTTT	CASSLGRNQPQHF
TRBJ2-2	TRBV5-1	TRBD1	few	TGCGCCAGCAGCTTGGATGTACAGGGGGGCACCGGGGAGCTGTTTTTT	CASSLDVQGGTGELFF
TRBJ2-2	TRBV10-3	-	-	TGTGCCATCAGTGGGGGGCCACCCCCGAACACCGGGGAGCTGTTTTTT	CAISGGPPPNTGELFF
TRBJ2-7	TRBV12-3/TRBV12-4	-	-	TGTGCCAGCAGTCCCCGAGGAATGGCCGAGCAGTACTTC	CASSPRGMAEQYF
TRBJ2-1	TRBV9	-	-	TGTGCCAGCAGCGTAGCCGCAGGGTTCCACAATGAGCAGTTCTTC	CASSVAAGFHNEQFF
TRBJ1-1	TRBV7-8	-	-	TGTGCCAGTTCGGGGGGGAGAGTTACTGAAGCTTTCTTT	CASSGGRVTEAFF
TRBJ1-1	TRBV27	-	-	TGTGCCAGCAGTTTAGCCAGGGGGAACACTGAAGCTTTCTTT	CASSLARGNTEAFF
TRBJ1-2	TRBV4-1	-	-	TGCGCCAGCAGGCCAAGTGTACTTCTAAGCTATGGCTACACCTTC	CASRPSVLLSYGYTF
TRBJ2-2	TRBV5-1	-	-	TGCGCCAGCAGCTTGGGGGGCCTAAACACCGGGGAGCTGTTTTTT	CASSLGGLNTGELFF
TRBJ2-2	TRBV11-3	-	few	TGTGCCAGCAGCTTGGGGGCCGCCGGGGAGCTGTTTTTT	CASSLGAAGELFF
TRBJ2-7	TRBV28	TRBD1	-	TGTGCCAGCGAAGGGACAGGGTGGTACGAGCAGTACTTC	CASEGTGWYEQYF
TRBJ1-1	TRBV14	TRBD1	-	TGTGCCAGCAGCCAAGAAGTTCCGGGACAGGAAGCTTTCTTT	CASSQEVPGQEAFF
TRBJ1-1	TRBV19	-	-	TGTGCCAGTATCCGCAGCGCAGCGAACACTGAAGCTTTCTTT	CASIRSAANTEAFF